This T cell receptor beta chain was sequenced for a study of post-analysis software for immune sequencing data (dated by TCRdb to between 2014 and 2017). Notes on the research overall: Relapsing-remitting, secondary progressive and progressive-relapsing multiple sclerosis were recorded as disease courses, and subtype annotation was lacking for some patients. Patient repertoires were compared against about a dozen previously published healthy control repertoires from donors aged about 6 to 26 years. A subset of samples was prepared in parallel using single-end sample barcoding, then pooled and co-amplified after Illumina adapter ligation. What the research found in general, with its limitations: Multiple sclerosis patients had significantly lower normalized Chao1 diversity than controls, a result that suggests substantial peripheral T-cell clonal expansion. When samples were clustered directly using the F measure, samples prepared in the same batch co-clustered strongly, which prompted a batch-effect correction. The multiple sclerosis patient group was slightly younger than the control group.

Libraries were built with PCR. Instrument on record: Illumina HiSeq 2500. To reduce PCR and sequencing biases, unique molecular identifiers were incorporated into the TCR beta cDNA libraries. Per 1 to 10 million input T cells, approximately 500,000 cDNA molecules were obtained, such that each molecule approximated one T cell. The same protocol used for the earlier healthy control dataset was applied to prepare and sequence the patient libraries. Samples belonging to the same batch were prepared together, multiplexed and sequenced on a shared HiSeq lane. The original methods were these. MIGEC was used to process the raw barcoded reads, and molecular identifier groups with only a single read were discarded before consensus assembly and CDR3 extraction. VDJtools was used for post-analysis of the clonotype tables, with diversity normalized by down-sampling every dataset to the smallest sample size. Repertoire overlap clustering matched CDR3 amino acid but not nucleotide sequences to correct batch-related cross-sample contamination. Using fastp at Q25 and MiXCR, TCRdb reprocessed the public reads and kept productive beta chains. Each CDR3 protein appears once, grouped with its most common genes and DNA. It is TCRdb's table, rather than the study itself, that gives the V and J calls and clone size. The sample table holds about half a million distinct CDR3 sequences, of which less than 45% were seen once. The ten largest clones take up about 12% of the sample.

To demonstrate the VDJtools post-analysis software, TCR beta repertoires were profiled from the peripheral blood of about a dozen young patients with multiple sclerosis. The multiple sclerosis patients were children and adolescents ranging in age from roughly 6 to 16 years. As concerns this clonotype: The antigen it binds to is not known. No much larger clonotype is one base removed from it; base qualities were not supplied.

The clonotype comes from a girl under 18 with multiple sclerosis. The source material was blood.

Here is the DNA: TGCGCCAGCAGCTTGGAGGGCAGACGCACAGATACGCAGTATTTT. Translated, it gives CASSLEGRRTDTQYF. The chain employs TRBV5-1 and TRBJ2-3; no D gene is confidently identified. Measured from the cysteine to the phenylalanine, the CDR3 is 15 residues long. The CDR3 DNA has 45 bases and is translated from base 1. The germline V gene yields SGHRS for CDR1 and YFSETQ for CDR2. The V and J ends are trimmed by 0 bases and 1 base, leaving 9 bases between them.